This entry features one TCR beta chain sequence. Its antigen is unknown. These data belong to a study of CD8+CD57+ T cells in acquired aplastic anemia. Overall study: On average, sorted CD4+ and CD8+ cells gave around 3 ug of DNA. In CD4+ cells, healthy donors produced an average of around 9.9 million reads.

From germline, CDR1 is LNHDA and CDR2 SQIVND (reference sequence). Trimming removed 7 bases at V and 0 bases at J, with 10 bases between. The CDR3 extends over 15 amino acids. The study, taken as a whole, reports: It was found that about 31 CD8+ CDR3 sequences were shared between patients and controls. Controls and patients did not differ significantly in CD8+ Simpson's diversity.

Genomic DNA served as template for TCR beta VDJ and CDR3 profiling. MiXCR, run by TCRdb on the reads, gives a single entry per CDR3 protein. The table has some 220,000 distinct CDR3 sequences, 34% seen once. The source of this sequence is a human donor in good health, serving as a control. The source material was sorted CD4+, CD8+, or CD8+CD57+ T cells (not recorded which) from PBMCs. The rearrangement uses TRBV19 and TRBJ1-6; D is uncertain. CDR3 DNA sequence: TGTGCCAGTATGAGGCGTAGCTCCTATAATTCACCCCTCCACTTT. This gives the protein CASMRRSSYNSPLHF.